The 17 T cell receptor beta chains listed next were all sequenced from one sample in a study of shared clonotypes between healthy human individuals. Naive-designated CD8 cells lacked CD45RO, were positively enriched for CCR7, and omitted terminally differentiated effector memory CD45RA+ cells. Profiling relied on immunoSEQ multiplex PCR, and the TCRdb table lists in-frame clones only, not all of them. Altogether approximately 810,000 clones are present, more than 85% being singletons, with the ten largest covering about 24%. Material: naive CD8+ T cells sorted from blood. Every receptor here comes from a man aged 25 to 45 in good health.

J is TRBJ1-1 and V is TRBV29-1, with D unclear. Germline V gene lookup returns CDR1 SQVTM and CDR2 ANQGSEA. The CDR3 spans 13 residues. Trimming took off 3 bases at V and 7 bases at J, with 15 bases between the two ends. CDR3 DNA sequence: TGCAGCGTTGATGTCGGGGATAAGCTTGAAGCTTTCTTT. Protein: CSVDVGDKLEAFF.

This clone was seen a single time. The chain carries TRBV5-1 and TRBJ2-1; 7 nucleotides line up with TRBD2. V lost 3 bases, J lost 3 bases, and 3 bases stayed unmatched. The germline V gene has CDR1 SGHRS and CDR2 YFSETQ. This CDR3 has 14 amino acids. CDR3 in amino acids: CASSSGTNYNEQFF. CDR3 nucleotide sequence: TGCGCCAGCAGCTCCGGGACTAACTACAATGAGCAGTTCTTC.

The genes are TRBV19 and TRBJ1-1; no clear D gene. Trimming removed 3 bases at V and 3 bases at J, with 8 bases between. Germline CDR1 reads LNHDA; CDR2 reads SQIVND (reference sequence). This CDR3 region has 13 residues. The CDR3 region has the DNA TGTGCCAGTAGTATGATGGATTACACTGAAGCTTTCTTT. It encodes CASSMMDYTEAFF. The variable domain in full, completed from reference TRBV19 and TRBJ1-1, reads DGGITQSPKYLFRKEGQNVTLSCEQNLNHDAMYWYRQDPGQGLRLIYYSQIVNDFQKGDIAEGYSVSREKKESFPLTVTSAQKNPTAFYLCASSMMDYTEAFFGQGTRLTVV.

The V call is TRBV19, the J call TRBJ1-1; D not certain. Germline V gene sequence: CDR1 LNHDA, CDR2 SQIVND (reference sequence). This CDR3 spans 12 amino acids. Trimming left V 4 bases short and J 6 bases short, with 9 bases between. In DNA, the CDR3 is TGTGCCAGTAGTACAGTCGGGGCTGAAGCTTTCTTT. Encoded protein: CASSTVGAEAFF. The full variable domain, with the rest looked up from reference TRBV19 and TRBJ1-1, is DGGITQSPKYLFRKEGQNVTLSCEQNLNHDAMYWYRQDPGQGLRLIYYSQIVNDFQKGDIAEGYSVSREKKESFPLTVTSAQKNPTAFYLCASSTVGAEAFFGQGTRLTVV.

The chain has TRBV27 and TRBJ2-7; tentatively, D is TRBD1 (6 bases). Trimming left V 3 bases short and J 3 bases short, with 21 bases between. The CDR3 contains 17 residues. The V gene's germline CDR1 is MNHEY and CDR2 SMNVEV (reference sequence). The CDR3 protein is CASSFLRTGQLNYEQYF. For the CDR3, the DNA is TGTGCCAGCAGTTTTCTCAGGACGGGACAACTGAACTACGAGCAGTACTTC.

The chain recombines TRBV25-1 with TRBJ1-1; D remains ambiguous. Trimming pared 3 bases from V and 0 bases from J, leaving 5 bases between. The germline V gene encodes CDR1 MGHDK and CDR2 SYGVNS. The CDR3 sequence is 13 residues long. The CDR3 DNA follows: TGTGCCAGCAGTGAGAGCATGAACACTGAAGCTTTCTTT. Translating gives CASSESMNTEAFF.

CDR3 region: CASSPGPRTGQETQYF. CDR3 sequence (DNA): TGTGCCAGCAGCCCTGGCCCCCGGACAGGGCAAGAGACCCAGTACTTC. The chain has TRBV7-6 and TRBJ2-5, with 8 positions matching TRBD1. CDR3 length: 16 residues. From germline, CDR1 is SGHVS and CDR2 FNYEAQ. V lost 5 bases and J lost 2; bases outside the gene matches: 10.

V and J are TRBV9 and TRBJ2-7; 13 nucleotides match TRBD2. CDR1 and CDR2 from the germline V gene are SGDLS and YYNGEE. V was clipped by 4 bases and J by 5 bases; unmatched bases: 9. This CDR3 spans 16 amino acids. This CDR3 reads CASSPRKGLAGDEQYF. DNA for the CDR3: TGTGCCAGCAGCCCAAGGAAAGGACTAGCGGGAGACGAGCAGTACTTC.

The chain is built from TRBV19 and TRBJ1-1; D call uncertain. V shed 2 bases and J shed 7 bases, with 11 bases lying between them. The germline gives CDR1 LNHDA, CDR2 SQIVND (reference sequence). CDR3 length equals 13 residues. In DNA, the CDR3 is TGTGCCAGTAGTATACATGAGACCTTTGAAGCTTTCTTT. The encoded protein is CASSIHETFEAFF.

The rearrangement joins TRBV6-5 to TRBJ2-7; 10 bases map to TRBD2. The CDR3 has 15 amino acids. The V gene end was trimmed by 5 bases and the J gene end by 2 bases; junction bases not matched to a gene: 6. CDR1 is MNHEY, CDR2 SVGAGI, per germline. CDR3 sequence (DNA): TGTGCCAGCAGTCGTAGCGGGAGGACTCCCTACGAGCAGTACTTC. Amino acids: CASSRSGRTPYEQYF.

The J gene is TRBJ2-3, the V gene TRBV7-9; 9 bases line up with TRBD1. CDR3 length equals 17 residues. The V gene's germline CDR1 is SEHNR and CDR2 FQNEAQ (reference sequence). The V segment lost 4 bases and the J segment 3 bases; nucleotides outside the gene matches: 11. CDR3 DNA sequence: TGTGCCAGCAGCTCGTACCCACAGGGGGCAGTTACAGATACGCAGTATTTT. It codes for CASSSYPQGAVTDTQYF.

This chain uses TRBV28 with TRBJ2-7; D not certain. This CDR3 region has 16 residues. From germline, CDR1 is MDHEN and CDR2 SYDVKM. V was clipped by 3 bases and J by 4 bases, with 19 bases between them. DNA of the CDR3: TGTGCCAGCAGTTTGTACGGGTCCCACAGAGGTTACGAGCAGTACTTC. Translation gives CASSLYGSHRGYEQYF.

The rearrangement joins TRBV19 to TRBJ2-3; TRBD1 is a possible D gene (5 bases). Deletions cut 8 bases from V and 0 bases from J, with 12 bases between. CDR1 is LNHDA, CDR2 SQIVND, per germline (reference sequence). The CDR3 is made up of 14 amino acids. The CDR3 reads CASSRQSSTDTQYF. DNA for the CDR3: TGTGCCAGTTCCCGACAGTCTAGCACAGATACGCAGTATTTT.

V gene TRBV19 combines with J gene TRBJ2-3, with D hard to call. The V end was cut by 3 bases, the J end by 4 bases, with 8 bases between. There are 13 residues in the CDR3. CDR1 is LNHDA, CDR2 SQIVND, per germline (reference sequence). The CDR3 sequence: CASSINQADTQYF. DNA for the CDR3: TGTGCCAGTAGTATTAACCAGGCAGATACGCAGTATTTT.

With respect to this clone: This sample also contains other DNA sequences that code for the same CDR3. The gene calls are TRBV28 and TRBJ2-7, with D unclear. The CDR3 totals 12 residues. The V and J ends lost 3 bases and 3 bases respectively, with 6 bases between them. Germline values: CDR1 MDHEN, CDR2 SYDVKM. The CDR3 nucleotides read TGTGCCAGCAGTTTTAACAGCTACGAGCAGTACTTC. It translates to CASSFNSYEQYF. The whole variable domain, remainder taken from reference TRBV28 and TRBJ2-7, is DVKVTQSSRYLVKRTGEKVFLECVQDMDHENMFWYRQDPGLGLRLIYFSYDVKMKEKGDIPEGYSVSREKKERFSLILESASTNQTSMYLCASSFNSYEQYFGPGTRLTVT.

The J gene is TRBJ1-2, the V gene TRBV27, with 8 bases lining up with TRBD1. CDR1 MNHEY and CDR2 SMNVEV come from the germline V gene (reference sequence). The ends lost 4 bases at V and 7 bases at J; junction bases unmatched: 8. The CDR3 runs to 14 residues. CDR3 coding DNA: TGTGCCAGCAGTTCTTGGACAGGGTTCTTTGGCTACACCTTC. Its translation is CASSSWTGFFGYTF.

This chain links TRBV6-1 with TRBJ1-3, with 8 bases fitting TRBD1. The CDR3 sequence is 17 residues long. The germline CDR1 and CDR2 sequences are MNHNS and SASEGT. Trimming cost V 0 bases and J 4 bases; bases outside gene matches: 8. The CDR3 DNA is TGTGCCAGCAGTGAAGCGAGCCAGGGGGCCTCCGGAAACACCATATATTTT. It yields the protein CASSEASQGASGNTIYF.